The TCR beta chain described here comes from a study of cytomegalovirus exposure and HLA in healthy donors. The PCR used 60 Vbeta and 13 Jbeta primers. TCRdb's copy holds only in-frame clones and misses some; the assay was immunoSEQ multiplex PCR. Among some 150,000 clones listed, roughly 79% were seen once. Nominally healthy donors were sampled, though unrecorded immune exposures were likely. The CDR3 runs to 15 residues. Trimming cost V 7 bases and J 0 bases, with 16 bases left between them. Per germline, CDR1 SGHRS and CDR2 YFSETQ. Notes on this clone: Its cognate antigen is unknown.

Broader study findings: For most subjects, TCR beta sequences were reported to predict HLA-A and HLA-B alleles with accuracy. An assumption of roughly uniform sequencing depth across donors underlay the presence/absence analyses.

The clonotype was recovered from a young man in good health and CMV-seronegative. The sample comprised PBMCs. The chain links TRBV5-1 to TRBJ1-1; D perhaps matches TRBD1 (5 bases). CDR3 in DNA: TGCGCCAGCGCCCCCGGGGGGGGAATGAACACTGAAGCTTTCTTT. Residues: CASAPGGGMNTEAFF.